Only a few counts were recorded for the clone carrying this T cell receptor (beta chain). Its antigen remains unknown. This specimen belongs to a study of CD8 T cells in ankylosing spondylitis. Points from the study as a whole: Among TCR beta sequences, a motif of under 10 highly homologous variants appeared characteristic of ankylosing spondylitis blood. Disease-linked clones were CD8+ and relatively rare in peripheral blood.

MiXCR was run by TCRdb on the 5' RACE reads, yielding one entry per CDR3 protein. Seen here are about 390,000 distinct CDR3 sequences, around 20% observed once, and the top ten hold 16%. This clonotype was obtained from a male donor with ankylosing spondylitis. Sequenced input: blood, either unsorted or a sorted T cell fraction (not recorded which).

CDR3 in DNA: TGCGCCAGCAGCTTGCGGGAGTTTACCGGGGAGCTGTTTTTT. Protein product: CASSLREFTGELFF. The chain is built from TRBV5-1 and TRBJ2-2; a possible D gene is TRBD2 (6 bases). The CDR3 runs to 14 residues. Germline CDR1 SGHRS, CDR2 YFSETQ. V lost 1 base to trimming and J lost 5 bases, with 9 bases between them.